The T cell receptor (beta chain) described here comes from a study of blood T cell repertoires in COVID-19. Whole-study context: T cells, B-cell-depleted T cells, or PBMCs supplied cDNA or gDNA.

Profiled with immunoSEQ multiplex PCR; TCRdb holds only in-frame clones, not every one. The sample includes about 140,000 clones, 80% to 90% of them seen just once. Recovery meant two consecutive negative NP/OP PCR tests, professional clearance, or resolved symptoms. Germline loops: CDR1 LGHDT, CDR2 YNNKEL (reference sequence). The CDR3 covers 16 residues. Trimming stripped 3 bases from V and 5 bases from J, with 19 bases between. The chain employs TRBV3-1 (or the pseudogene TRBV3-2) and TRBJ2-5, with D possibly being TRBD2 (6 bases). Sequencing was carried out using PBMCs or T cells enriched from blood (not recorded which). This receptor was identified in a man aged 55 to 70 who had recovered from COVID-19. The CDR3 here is CASSQDYWEKRETQYF. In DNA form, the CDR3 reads TGTGCCAGCAGCCAGGACTACTGGGAGAAAAGGGAGACCCAGTACTTC.